The next 23 T cell receptor beta chains were all read from a single sample in a study of blood T cell repertoires in COVID-19 (dated by TCRdb to about 2020). Libraries were made using the immunoSEQ multiplex PCR assay. Sourced from immuneACCESS, this table was stored by TCRdb with only in-frame sequences that have V and J called. A share of the clones is absent; for the studies checked, an unresolved V gene accounts for under half, and the remainder has no known explanation. The sample has about 190,000 clones on record, 80% to 85% of them singletons. The ten largest make up 3% to 3.5% of the sample. Input material: PBMCs or T cells enriched from blood (not recorded which). Receptors were obtained from a woman aged 25 to 39 who had been exposed to COVID-19.

The chain links TRBV10-2 to TRBJ1-5; weak D call: TRBD1 (6 bases). Trimming stripped 5 bases from V and 0 bases from J, with 14 bases between. Looked up from germline, CDR1 is WSHSY and CDR2 is SAAADI. The CDR3 spans 16 residues. The CDR3 coding sequence is TGCGCCAGCAGTACGGGCGGGGGGGCTAGCAATCAGCCCCAGCATTTT. This translates into CASSTGGGASNQPQHF.

V is TRBV4-1 and J is TRBJ1-3; tentative D call: TRBD1 (5 bases). In germline, CDR1 is MGHRA, CDR2 YSYEKL. The V and J ends lost 5 bases and 4 bases respectively, with 12 bases between them. This CDR3 region has 14 residues. CDR3 protein: CASSSGEGGNTIYF. The CDR3 region has the DNA TGCGCCAGCAGCTCCGGGGAGGGGGGAAACACCATATATTTT.

The chain uses TRBV18 and TRBJ1-1, with D hard to call. The V gene lost 2 bases and the J gene lost 5 bases, with 15 bases spanning the gap. This CDR3 has 15 residues. CDR1 KGHSH and CDR2 LQKENI come from the germline V gene. CDR3: CASSPVVGLITEAFF. CDR3 in DNA: TGTGCCAGCTCACCAGTAGTCGGGTTGATTACTGAAGCTTTCTTT.

The chain joins TRBV7-9 to TRBJ2-3; perhaps TRBD2 as D (6 bases). The CDR3 covers 14 residues. From germline, CDR1 is SEHNR and CDR2 FQNEAQ (reference sequence). Trimming took 5 bases from V and 2 from J, leaving 11 bases between them. The chain's CDR3 is CASSRGTHTDTQYF. CDR3 sequence (DNA): TGTGCCAGCAGCCGCGGGACCCACACAGATACGCAGTATTTT.

The chain joins TRBV6-1 to TRBJ1-2, with a possible D match to TRBD1 (5 bases). Trimming cost V 3 bases and J 7 bases, with 18 bases left between them. The length of the CDR3 is 15 residues. From germline, CDR1 is MNHNS and CDR2 SASEGT. CDR3 in DNA: TGTGCCAGCAGTGAGGAGTGGAAGGGGATTGGTGGCTACACCTTC. It translates to CASSEEWKGIGGYTF.

The chain recombines TRBV9 with TRBJ1-6, with 8 bases matching TRBD1. This CDR3 has 13 residues. The germline V gene encodes CDR1 SGDLS and CDR2 YYNGEE. V gave up 4 bases and J gave up 10 bases; unmatched junction bases: 4. The CDR3 sequence is CASSPTGGSPLHF. The CDR3 DNA follows: TGTGCCAGCAGCCCCACAGGGGGATCACCCCTCCACTTT.

V is TRBV3-1 (or the pseudogene TRBV3-2) and J is TRBJ2-1; weak D call: TRBD2 (6 bases). Deletions cut 3 bases from V and 10 bases from J, with 13 bases between. Germline CDR1 and CDR2: LGHDT and YNNKEL (reference sequence). This CDR3 is 13 amino acids long. The CDR3 nucleotides are TGTGCCAGCAGCCACGGACTAACTGGGGAGCAGTTCTTC. Its protein is CASSHGLTGEQFF.

This chain connects TRBV29-1 to TRBJ1-2; 8 nucleotides match TRBD1. V was pared by 5 bases and J by 8 bases, with 13 bases of the junction left unmatched. From germline, CDR1 is SQVTM and CDR2 ANQGSEA. This CDR3 contains 14 residues. CDR3 loop: CSVTGGLRARGYTF. DNA for the CDR3: TGCAGCGTTACAGGGGGATTGCGCGCGAGAGGCTACACCTTC.

The chain combines TRBV6-2 or TRBV6-3 with TRBJ1-1; D remains unclear. Trimming removed 2 bases at V and 11 bases at J, with 24 bases between. The germline gives CDR1 MNHEY, CDR2 SVGEGT. The CDR3 runs to 16 residues. CDR3 protein: CASSYLVGGPLAGAFF. The CDR3, as DNA: TGTGCCAGCAGTTACCTCGTGGGAGGTCCCTTAGCCGGGGCTTTCTTT.

The genes are TRBV19 and TRBJ1-4; D remains unclear. Germline assignment: CDR1 LNHDA and CDR2 SQIVND (reference sequence). The CDR3 spans 15 residues. The germline V and J ends were trimmed by 6 bases and 7 bases, with 18 bases remaining between them. The CDR3: CASRGREDFAEKLFF. DNA for the CDR3: TGTGCCAGTAGAGGGAGGGAGGATTTTGCTGAAAAACTGTTTTTT.

This clone was counted once. The J gene is TRBJ1-4, the V gene TRBV5-8; no clear D gene. This CDR3 is built from 17 residues. Trimming removed 4 bases at V and 1 base at J, with 17 bases between. Germline CDR1 reads SGHTS; CDR2 reads YDEGEE. The CDR3 DNA reads as TGTGCCAGCAGCCATCGAACGGGGTCGGGAACTAATGAAAAACTGTTTTTT. Amino acids: CASSHRTGSGTNEKLFF.

The chain links TRBV7-2 to TRBJ2-7, with D possibly matching TRBD2 (6 bases). The V end lost 0 bases, the J end lost 5 bases, and 14 bases lay between the germline ends. The CDR3 consists of 15 residues. The germline CDR1 and CDR2 sequences are SGHTA and FQGNSA. The CDR3 is CASSLALRGLHEQYF. The CDR3 nucleotides read TGTGCCAGCAGCTTAGCGTTGCGGGGACTCCACGAGCAGTACTTC.

The chain couples TRBV24-1 to TRBJ1-2; D is possibly TRBD1 (6 bases). This CDR3 is built from 13 residues. V was cut by 12 bases and J by 4 bases, with 17 bases left in between. The germline V gene encodes CDR1 KGHDR and CDR2 SFDVKD. CDR3 residues: CASIGGNLYGYTF. Written as DNA, the CDR3 is TGTGCCTCCATAGGGGGAAACCTCTATGGCTACACCTTC.

The rearrangement links TRBV10-3 to TRBJ1-1, with 8 bases matching TRBD1. Germline V gene sequence: CDR1 ENHRY, CDR2 SYGVKD. The J segment lost 4 bases and the V segment lost 6 bases, leaving 7 bases of the junction unmatched. CDR3 length equals 14 residues. CDR3 sequence: CAISQDRVGTEAFF. CDR3 nucleotides: TGTGCCATCAGCCAGGACAGGGTCGGCACTGAAGCTTTCTTT.

This chain joins TRBV19 and TRBJ1-3; perhaps TRBD1 as D (5 bases). The CDR3 runs 17 residues. V was cut by 7 bases and J by 2 bases, with 21 bases left in between. Germline loops: CDR1 LNHDA, CDR2 SQIVND (reference sequence). The CDR3 protein is CASTTRTQGKAGNTIYF. The CDR3 bases are TGTGCCAGTACTACCCGGACCCAGGGAAAGGCTGGAAACACCATATATTTT.

The rearrangement uses TRBV9 and TRBJ1-1; weak D call: TRBD1 (5 bases). The germline V gene has CDR1 SGDLS and CDR2 YYNGEE. This CDR3 is 13 amino acids long. The ends were cut back, 1 base at V and 6 bases at J, with 10 bases in the middle. The CDR3 DNA reads TGTGCCAGCAGCGTACAGGGAGGGGCTGAAGCTTTCTTT. The encoded protein is CASSVQGGAEAFF.

This rearrangement joins TRBV4-3 to TRBJ2-7; maybe TRBD2 (7 bases). This CDR3 region has 16 residues. Looked up from germline, CDR1 is LGHNA and CDR2 is YSLEER. V lost 1 base to trimming and J lost 5 bases, with 18 bases between them. The CDR3 protein is CASSQGGGGDFHEQYF. DNA of the CDR3: TGCGCCAGCAGCCAAGGAGGAGGGGGGGATTTTCACGAGCAGTACTTC.

The J gene is TRBJ1-6, the V gene TRBV30, with D possibly being TRBD1 (5 bases). The CDR3 has 13 amino acids. V was clipped by 3 bases and J by 9 bases, with 12 bases between them. CDR1 and CDR2 (germline): GTSNPN, SVGIG (reference sequence). The CDR3 spells CAWREHGGSPLHF. The CDR3 coding sequence is TGTGCCTGGAGGGAGCACGGGGGTTCACCCCTCCACTTT.

The CDR3 protein is CASGFEPMTDNNYGYTF. The CDR3 DNA sequence: TGTGCTAGTGGTTTTGAACCGATGACAGATAATAACTATGGCTACACCTTC. The V call is TRBV12-5, the J call TRBJ1-2, with D perhaps TRBD1 (5 bases). V dropped 3 bases and J dropped 1 base, with 18 bases sitting between them. The CDR3 covers 17 residues. Germline V gene lookup returns CDR1 LGHNT and CDR2 FRNRAP.

V gene TRBV4-1 combines with J gene TRBJ2-7; TRBD2 might be the D (5 bases). The V end was cut by 3 bases, the J end by 2 bases, with 14 bases between. The CDR3 extends over 15 amino acids. Germline-derived CDR1 and CDR2 are MGHRA and YSYEKL. DNA for the CDR3: TGCGCCAGCAGCCACCGTTCGGGGTCCCCCTACGAGCAGTACTTC. The encoded protein is CASSHRSGSPYEQYF.

The V call is TRBV4-1, the J call TRBJ1-1; no clear D. The ends were cut back, 7 bases at V and 1 base at J, with 10 bases in the middle. CDR3 length: 13 amino acids. The germline CDR1 and CDR2 sequences are MGHRA and YSYEKL. The CDR3 region has the DNA TGCGCCAGCACCCCGGGATCGAACACTGAAGCTTTCTTT. It specifies CASTPGSNTEAFF.

This clone was seen once. This sequence joins TRBV7-9 and TRBJ2-5; tentatively, D is TRBD2 (7 bases). This CDR3 region has 13 residues. Trimming took 6 bases from V and 5 from J, leaving 13 bases between them. Germline CDR1 SEHNR, CDR2 FQNEAQ (reference sequence). CDR3 region: CASRLRGGETQYF. CDR3 sequence (DNA): TGTGCCAGCAGACTCAGGGGAGGGGAGACCCAGTACTTC.

This clone was counted a single time. This chain connects TRBV19 to TRBJ2-7; D is uncertain. The CDR3 is 13 residues long. Trimming pared 5 bases from V and 1 base from J, leaving 9 bases between. Germline V gene sequence: CDR1 LNHDA, CDR2 SQIVND (reference sequence). The chain's CDR3 is CASSLLRSYEQYF. In DNA form, the CDR3 reads TGTGCCAGTAGTCTACTGAGATCCTACGAGCAGTACTTC.